These 20 T cell receptor beta chains originate from one sample sequenced in a study of shared clonotypes between healthy human individuals. Measured with immunoSEQ multiplex PCR; TCRdb has only the in-frame clones, and not every one. The table includes around 440,000 clones, 77% detected once. Sequenced: PBMCs. The receptor source for this set is a woman aged 35 to 49 in good health. Some clones in this sample may be carry-over from other donors' samples.

This chain links TRBV5-4 with TRBJ1-1; 7 positions agree with TRBD1. Unmatched junction bases numbered 6, after V lost 2 bases and J lost 8 bases. Per the germline V gene, CDR1 is SGHNT and CDR2 is YYREEE (reference sequence). The CDR3 runs 13 residues. DNA for the CDR3: TGTGCCAGCAGCTTTGGAAGGGACAGCGAAGCTTTCTTT. Its protein is CASSFGRDSEAFF. Complete variable domain (other parts from reference TRBV5-4 and TRBJ1-1): ETGVTQSPTHLIKTRGQQVTLRCSSQSGHNTVSWYQQALGQGPQFIFQYYREEENGRGNFPPRFSGLQFPNYSSELNVNALELDDSALYLCASSFGRDSEAFFGQGTRLTVV.

Points on this clone: A far more abundant clone sits one base away, making this likely a read error. This same CDR3 is encoded by further DNA sequences in the sample. The V call is TRBV30, the J call TRBJ2-2; TRBD1 aligns across 10 bases. This CDR3 is 15 amino acids long. Germline V gives CDR1 GTSNPN, CDR2 SVGIG (reference sequence). The CDR3 DNA follows: TGTGCCTGGGGGACAGGGGCCGCGAACACCGGGGAACTGTTTTTT. This sequence encodes CAWGTGAANTGELFF.

Regarding this clone: A far bigger clonotype differs at one base, so this is likely a read error. The rearrangement joins TRBV7-8 to TRBJ2-2; no definite D call. The CDR3 is made up of 15 amino acids. Per the germline V gene, CDR1 is SGHVS and CDR2 is FQNEAQ. Trimming took 4 bases from V and 4 from J, leaving 13 bases between them. CDR3 in DNA: TGTGCCAGCAGCTCCCTCAAGAGCTCCACCGGGGAGCTGTTTTTT. Translating it yields CASSSLKSSTGELFF.

This rearrangement joins TRBV7-2 to TRBJ1-2; 7 positions match TRBD1. Per germline, CDR1 SGHTA and CDR2 FQGNSA. The CDR3 is made up of 13 amino acids. Germline trimming cut 5 bases from V and 4 bases from J; bases unmatched to any gene: 4. The CDR3 region is CASSEDRRYGYTF. CDR3 nucleotides: TGTGCCAGCAGCGAGGACAGGCGCTATGGCTACACCTTC.

The genes are TRBV28 and TRBJ2-1, with 9 bases that match TRBD2. The CDR3 is 15 residues long. Germline V gene lookup returns CDR1 MDHEN and CDR2 SYDVKM. Trimming removed 3 bases from V and 6 bases from J; junction bases left unmatched: 6. The CDR3 DNA reads TGTGCCAGCAGTTTTGGCCTAGCGGGAATCAATGAGCAGTTCTTC. This sequence encodes CASSFGLAGINEQFF.

The genes are TRBV5-1 and TRBJ1-1; D gene ambiguous. Trimming left V 3 bases short and J 8 bases short, with 14 bases between. Looked up from germline, CDR1 is SGHRS and CDR2 is YFSETQ. The CDR3 length is 13 residues. Here the CDR3 reads CASSSTGETEAFF. The CDR3 region has the DNA TGCGCCAGCAGCTCTACGGGAGAGACCGAAGCTTTCTTT.

V and J are TRBV28 and TRBJ1-2, with TRBD1 matching 9 bases. Trimming cost V 5 bases and J 5 bases; bases outside gene matches: 9. Germline CDR1 reads MDHEN; CDR2 reads SYDVKM. The CDR3 contains 15 residues. CDR3 bases: TGTGCCAGCAGTACCGGCACAGGGGGCGGATATGGCTACACCTTC. Residues: CASSTGTGGGYGYTF.

Of note for this clone: Other DNA sequences in the same sample also yield this CDR3. The rearrangement joins TRBV5-1 to TRBJ2-1; 7 positions agree with TRBD1. Germline V lookup: CDR1 SGHRS, CDR2 YFSETQ. This CDR3 has 15 residues. The junction had 3 bases not matched to a gene; V was cut back by 0 bases and J by 3 bases. The CDR3 loop is CASSLEGAGYNEQFF. CDR3 sequence (DNA): TGCGCCAGCAGCTTGGAGGGGGCAGGCTACAATGAGCAGTTCTTC.

The chain carries TRBV5-1 and TRBJ2-3; weak D call: TRBD1 (5 bases). Germline lookup yields CDR1 SGHRS and CDR2 YFSETQ. This CDR3 contains 14 residues. Trimming stripped 10 bases from V and 4 bases from J, with 19 bases between. The CDR3 nucleotides read TGCGCCTCTTCAGAACCTTCCAGGGCAGATACGCAGTATTTT. Translating gives CASSEPSRADTQYF.

As DNA, the CDR3 is TGTGCCAGCAGCTTGGCCGCGGGTTACGAGCAGTACTTC. Its protein product is CASSLAAGYEQYF. This chain uses TRBV5-4 with TRBJ2-7; weak D call: TRBD2 (5 bases). This CDR3 is 13 amino acids long. V lost 0 bases and J 4 bases, leaving 8 bases between the germline ends. Per germline, CDR1 SGHNT and CDR2 YYREEE (reference sequence). The full variable domain, its missing parts supplied by reference TRBV5-4 and TRBJ2-7, is ETGVTQSPTHLIKTRGQQVTLRCSSQSGHNTVSWYQQALGQGPQFIFQYYREEENGRGNFPPRFSGLQFPNYSSELNVNALELDDSALYLCASSLAAGYEQYFGPGTRLTVT.

The chain combines TRBV14 with TRBJ2-1; no clear D gene. Trimming removed 0 bases from V and 14 bases from J, with 8 bases in between. In germline, CDR1 is SGHDN, CDR2 FVKESK. This CDR3 has 11 amino acids. CDR3 sequence reads: CASSQEGQKFF. The CDR3 coding sequence is TGTGCCAGCAGCCAAGAGGGCCAAAAGTTCTTC.

As regards this clone: A much larger clone sits a single nucleotide away, making a read error possible. J is TRBJ2-6 and V is TRBV5-8; 7 bases agree with TRBD2. Germline V CDR1 and CDR2: SGHTS, YDEGEE. V gave up 7 bases and J gave up 0 bases; unmatched junction bases: 10. There are 17 residues in the CDR3. The CDR3 region has the DNA TGTGCCAGCGGCGCGGGACTACCGTCCTCTGGGGCCAACGTCCTGACTTTC. Amino acid sequence: CASGAGLPSSGANVLTF.

Notes on this clone: This clone may be a read error of a much larger clone one base away. The same CDR3 is also encoded by other DNA sequences in this sample. The chain carries TRBV2 and TRBJ2-3; 10 positions match TRBD2. This CDR3 has 17 residues. Looked up from germline, CDR1 is SNHLY and CDR2 is FYNNEI. The J segment lost 1 base and the V segment lost 8 bases, leaving 12 bases of the junction unmatched. The CDR3 sequence is CASGDGTSGGGTDTQYF. In nucleotides, the CDR3 is TGTGCCAGCGGGGACGGGACCAGCGGGGGGGGCACAGATACGCAGTATTTT.

The CDR3 reads CASSQAGTGGPQHF. In DNA, the CDR3 is TGCGCCAGCAGCCAAGCCGGGACAGGGGGGCCCCAGCATTTT. V and J are TRBV4-1 and TRBJ1-5, with 11 bases lining up with TRBD1. Losses at the gene ends were 1 base for V and 9 bases for J; bases not matched to a gene: 2. Germline V gene lookup returns CDR1 MGHRA and CDR2 YSYEKL. The CDR3 has 14 residues.

The chain couples TRBV7-2 to TRBJ2-4, with a weak D call TRBD2 (6 bases). The CDR3 spans 13 residues. Between the trimmed V and J ends, which lost 1 base and 7 bases, there was a span of 8 bases. Germline V gene lookup returns CDR1 SGHTA and CDR2 FQGNSA. CDR3 residues: CASSLGGVNIQYF. The CDR3 DNA follows: TGTGCCAGCAGCTTAGGGGGGGTGAACATTCAGTACTTC.

This clone was counted once. The J gene is TRBJ2-7, the V gene TRBV4-2; D perhaps matches TRBD2 (5 bases). V lost 4 bases and J 1 base, leaving 14 bases between the germline ends. The germline gives CDR1 LGHNA, CDR2 YNFKEQ. CDR3 length: 15 residues. The CDR3 here is CASSREAGLSYEQYF. CDR3 DNA: TGTGCCAGCAGCCGAGAGGCGGGCTTGTCCTACGAGCAGTACTTC.

This clone was seen only a few times. A single base is all that separates this from a far larger clone, so a read error is likely. Other DNA sequences of this sample code for an identical CDR3. The chain uses TRBV9 and TRBJ1-3; 8 bases match TRBD1. Germline CDR1 SGDLS, CDR2 YYNGEE. CDR3 length: 14 amino acids. CDR3 protein: CASSGTGSGNTIYF. The CDR3 coding sequence is TGCGCCAGCAGCGGGACAGGCTCTGGAAACACCATATATTTT.

The chain couples TRBV27 to TRBJ2-1; TRBD2 matches at 14 bases. CDR1 is MNHEY and CDR2 is SMNVEV in the germline V gene (reference sequence). The junction had 7 bases not matched to a gene; V was cut back by 6 bases and J by 9 bases. CDR3 length: 15 residues. CDR3 coding DNA: TGTGCCAGCAGCCGGGGACTAGCGGGAGAAGGTGAGCAGTTCTTC. Amino acids: CASSRGLAGEGEQFF.

The V call is TRBV19, the J call TRBJ2-5, with a possible D match to TRBD1 (5 bases). The DNA end lines up better with TRBJ2-7; the J call may be wrong. The CDR3 totals 11 residues. The V gene's germline CDR1 is LNHDA and CDR2 SQIVND (reference sequence). The CDR3 here is CASDQGYEQYF. In nucleotides, the CDR3 is TGTGCCAGTGACCAGGGCTACGAGCAGTACTTC.

The gene calls are TRBV27 and TRBJ2-3; 11 nucleotides line up with TRBD2. Trimming removed 6 bases from V and 2 bases from J; junction bases left unmatched: 4. CDR1 and CDR2 (germline): MNHEY, SMNVEV (reference sequence). The CDR3 is 15 residues long. The CDR3 nucleotides read TGTGCCAGCAGAACACTAGCGGGAGTCACAGATACGCAGTATTTT. The encoded protein is CASRTLAGVTDTQYF.